This T cell receptor beta chain was observed in a study of shared clonotypes between healthy human individuals. General study results and limits: When naive CD4 clonotypes were compared across a handful of donors, 4% to 5.5% were shared.

This clone was seen a single time. Its target is not known. Positive CCR7 selection of CD45RO-negative cells yielded the naive CD8 cells, and terminally differentiated effector memory CD45RA+ cells were excluded. There are 14 residues in the CDR3. Trimming pared 2 bases from V and 0 bases from J, leaving 9 bases between. CDR1 and CDR2 (germline): SGHRS, YFSETQ. The repertoire was sequenced with immunoSEQ multiplex PCR; TCRdb's copy has only in-frame clones and lacks some. The repertoire consists of over 750,000 clones, with approximately 96% occurring once and the leading ten covering around 0.21%. This TCR came from a man between 25 and 39 years old in good health. This chain connects TRBV5-1 to TRBJ2-7; D is unclear. The specimen sequenced was naive CD8+ T cells sorted from blood. CDR3 nucleotide sequence: TGCGCCAGCAGCTTCCAGGCCACCTCCTACGAGCAGTACTTC. It is translated as CASSFQATSYEQYF. Looking up the rest from reference TRBV5-1 and TRBJ2-7 gives the full variable domain: KAGVTQTPRYLIKTRGQQVTLSCSPISGHRSVSWYQQTPGQGLQFLFEYFSETQRNKGNFPGRFSGRQFSNSRSEMNVSTLELGDSALYLCASSFQATSYEQYFGPGTRLTVT.